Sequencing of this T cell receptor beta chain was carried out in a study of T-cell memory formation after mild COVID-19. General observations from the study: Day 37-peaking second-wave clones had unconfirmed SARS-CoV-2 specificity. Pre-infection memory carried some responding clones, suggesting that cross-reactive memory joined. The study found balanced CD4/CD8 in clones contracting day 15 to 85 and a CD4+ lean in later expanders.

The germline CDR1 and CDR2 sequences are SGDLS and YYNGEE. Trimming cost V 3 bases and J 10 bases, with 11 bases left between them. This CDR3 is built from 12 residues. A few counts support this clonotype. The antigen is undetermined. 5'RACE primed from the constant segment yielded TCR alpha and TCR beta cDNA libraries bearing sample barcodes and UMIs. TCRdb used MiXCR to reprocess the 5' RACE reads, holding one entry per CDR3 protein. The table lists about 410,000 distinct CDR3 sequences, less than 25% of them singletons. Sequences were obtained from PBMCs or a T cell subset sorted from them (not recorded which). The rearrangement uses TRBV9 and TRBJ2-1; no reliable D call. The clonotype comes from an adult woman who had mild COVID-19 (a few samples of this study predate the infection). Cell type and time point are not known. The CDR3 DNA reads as TGTGCCAGCAGCGCCCTCCCCAACGAGCAGTTCTTC. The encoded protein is CASSALPNEQFF.